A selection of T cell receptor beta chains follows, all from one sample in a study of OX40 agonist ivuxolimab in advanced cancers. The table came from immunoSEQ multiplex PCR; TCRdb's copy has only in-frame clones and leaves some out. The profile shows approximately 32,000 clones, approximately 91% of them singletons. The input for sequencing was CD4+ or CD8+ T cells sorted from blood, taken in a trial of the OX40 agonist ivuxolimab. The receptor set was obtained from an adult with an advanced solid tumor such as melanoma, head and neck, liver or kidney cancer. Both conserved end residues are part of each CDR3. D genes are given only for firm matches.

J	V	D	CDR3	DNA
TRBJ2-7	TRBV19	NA	CASSIGPYEQYF	TGTGCCAGTAGTATTGGGCCCTACGAGCAGTACTTC
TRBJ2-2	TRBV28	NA	CASRVGTANTGELFF	TGTGCCAGCAGAGTCGGGACCGCGAACACCGGGGAGCTGTTTTTT
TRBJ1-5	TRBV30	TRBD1	CASKDRGNGNQPQHF	TGTGCCTCAAAGGACAGGGGAAACGGCAATCAGCCCCAGCATTTT
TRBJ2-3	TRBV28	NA	CASSLGVLPTDTQYF	TGTGCCAGCAGTTTGGGGGTTCTCCCCACAGATACGCAGTATTTT
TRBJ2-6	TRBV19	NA	CASSPPEGGGNVLTF	TGTGCCAGTAGTCCCCCCGAAGGGGGGGGGAACGTCCTGACTTTC
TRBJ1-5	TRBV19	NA	CASSIDRGIINQPQHF	TGTGCCAGTAGTATAGATAGGGGGATTATCAATCAGCCCCAGCATTTT
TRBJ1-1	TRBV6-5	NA	CASSYFQGGNTEAFF	TGTGCCAGCAGTTACTTTCAGGGTGGAAACACTGAAGCTTTCTTT
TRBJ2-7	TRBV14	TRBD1	CASSHDRDLSYEQYF	TGTGCCAGCAGCCATGACAGGGATTTAAGCTACGAGCAGTACTTC
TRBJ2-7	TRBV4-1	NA	CASSLRGASSYEQYF	TGCGCCAGCAGCCTCCGGGGGGCAAGCTCCTACGAGCAGTACTTC
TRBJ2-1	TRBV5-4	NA	CASSLAGDEQFF	TGTGCCAGCAGCTTGGCCGGGGATGAGCAGTTCTTC
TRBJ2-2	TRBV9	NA	CASSSRQGGTNTGELFF	TGTGCCAGCAGCTCCCGACAGGGAGGTACGAACACCGGGGAGCTGTTTTTT
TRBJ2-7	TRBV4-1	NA	CASSPSVGYEQYF	TGCGCCAGCAGCCCTTCGGTGGGCTACGAGCAGTACTTC
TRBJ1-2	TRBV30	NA	CAWSVRGQNYGYTF	TGTGCCTGGAGTGTGAGAGGACAAAACTATGGCTACACCTTC
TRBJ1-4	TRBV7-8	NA	CASSSPRGFEKLFF	TGTGCCAGCAGCTCCCCCCGTGGGTTCGAAAAACTGTTTTTT